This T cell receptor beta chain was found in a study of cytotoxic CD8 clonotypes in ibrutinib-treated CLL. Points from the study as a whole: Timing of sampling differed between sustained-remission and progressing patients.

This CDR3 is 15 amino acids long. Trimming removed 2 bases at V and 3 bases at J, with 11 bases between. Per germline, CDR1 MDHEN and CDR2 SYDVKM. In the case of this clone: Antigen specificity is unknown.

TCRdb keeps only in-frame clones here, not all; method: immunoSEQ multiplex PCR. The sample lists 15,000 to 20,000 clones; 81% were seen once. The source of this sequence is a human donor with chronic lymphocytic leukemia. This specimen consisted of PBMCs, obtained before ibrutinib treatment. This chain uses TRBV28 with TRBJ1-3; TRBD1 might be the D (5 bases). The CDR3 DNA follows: TGTGCCAGCAGTTTAGTCAGGGTGATTGGAAACACCATATATTTT. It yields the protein CASSLVRVIGNTIYF.